The clone carrying this T cell receptor (beta chain) was detected a few times. The antigen remains unidentified. V lost 1 base, J lost 2 bases, and 4 bases lay in between. This CDR3 region has 13 residues. Germline V gene sequence: CDR1 ENHRY, CDR2 SYGVKD. The data were taken from a study of blood T cells in healthy people across ages. The study's findings and limits: It was the long-lived donors that had more naive CD4+ cells and higher diversity than aged donors. Age advanced and TCR beta diversity per million T cells fell, roughly linearly.

A J-beta primer mix and a sample-barcoded 5' primer were used in a second PCR of about 7 to 12 cycles. Each cDNA molecule received a tag from a template-switch adaptor that had 12 random nucleotides. MiXCR, applied by TCRdb to the 5' RACE reads, yields one record per CDR3 protein. The sample holds 1,100,000 or so distinct CDR3 sequences, 45% seen once. The gene calls are TRBV10-3 and TRBJ2-3; D call uncertain. The TCR sequence derives from a woman aged 55-70 years in good health. The specimen was blood. CDR3 in amino acids: CAISEFVTDTQYF. The CDR3 coding sequence is TGTGCCATCAGTGAGTTCGTCACAGATACGCAGTATTTT.